This T cell receptor (beta chain) was documented in a study of shared clonotypes between healthy human individuals. Regarding the study as a whole: Clonotype sharing across several donors was observed for 4% to 5.5% of naive CD4 clonotypes. In the sorted subsets, rarefaction showed sequencing was incomplete despite large depth.

Losses at the gene ends were 3 bases for V and 6 bases for J; bases not matched to a gene: 5. The germline CDR1 and CDR2 sequences are SGDLS and YYNGEE. The CDR3 is 15 residues long. Some clones are missing from TCRdb's copy, which holds only in-frame ones; the method was immunoSEQ multiplex PCR. The data contain approximately 500,000 clones, 90% to 97% of them seen just once; the ten biggest clones take up 0.06%. For this clone: Its antigen is unknown.

The material sequenced was naive CD4+ T cells sorted from blood. Subset reported: CD45RA+ positively selected. The sequence came from a woman in her 30s in good health. The chain has TRBV9 and TRBJ2-1, with 11 bases identical to TRBD2. CDR3 sequence reads: CASSATSGSFNEQFF. In nucleotides, the CDR3 is TGTGCCAGCAGCGCAACTAGCGGGAGTTTCAATGAGCAGTTCTTC. The full variable domain, in which reference TRBV9 and TRBJ2-1 provide the parts outside the CDR3, is DSGVTQTPKHLITATGQRVTLRCSPRSGDLSVYWYQQSLDQGLQFLIQYYNGEERAKGNILERFSAQQFPDLHSELNLSSLELGDSALYFCASSATSGSFNEQFFGPGTRLTVL.